This T cell receptor beta chain was obtained from a study of blood T cell repertoires in COVID-19. Study summary: The United States, Italy and Spain provided the acute and convalescent COVID-19 samples. T cells, B-cell-depleted T cells, or PBMCs provided the cDNA or gDNA that served as material.

Per the authors' pipeline: Using reference gene primer amplification, nucleated cell counts were estimated. Here immunoSEQ multiplex PCR was the method, and the copy in TCRdb shows in-frame clones only, minus some. That table gives V, J and clone size, and the DNA gave D and trimming. The sample comprises about 190,000 clones, roughly nine tenths of which are singletons, and about 1% rests with the top ten. Germline CDR1 is SGHRS and CDR2 is YFSETQ. The V gene end was trimmed by 3 bases and the J gene end by 4 bases; junction bases not matched to a gene: 7. The CDR3 consists of 15 residues. The sample consisted of peripheral blood. The V and J genes are TRBV5-1 and TRBJ2-3; 8 bases are a match to TRBD1. This TCR was recovered from a man in his thirties or forties with acute or convalescent COVID-19. CDR3 residues: CASSWGQAGADTQYF. In DNA, the CDR3 is TGCGCCAGCAGCTGGGGACAGGCGGGTGCAGATACGCAGTATTTT.